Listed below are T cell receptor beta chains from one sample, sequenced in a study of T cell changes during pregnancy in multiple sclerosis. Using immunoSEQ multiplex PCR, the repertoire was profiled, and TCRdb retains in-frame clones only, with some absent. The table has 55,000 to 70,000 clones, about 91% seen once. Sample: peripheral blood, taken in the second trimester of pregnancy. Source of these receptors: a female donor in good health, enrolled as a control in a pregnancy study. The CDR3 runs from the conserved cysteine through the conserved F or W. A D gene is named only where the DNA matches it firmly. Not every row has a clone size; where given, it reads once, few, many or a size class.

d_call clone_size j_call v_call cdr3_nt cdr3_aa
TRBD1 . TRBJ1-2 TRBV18 TGTGCCAGCTCACTCGGGACAGCTAGCTATGGCTACACCTTC CASSLGTASYGYTF
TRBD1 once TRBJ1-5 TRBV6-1 TGTGCCAGCAGTGAAATTTTGACAGGGGGCGTAGGGCCCCAGCATTTT CASSEILTGGVGPQHF
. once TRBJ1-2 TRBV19 TGTGCCAGTATTGGACAGCATGGCTACACCTTC CASIGQHGYTF
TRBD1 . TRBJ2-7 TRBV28 TGTGCCAGCAGTTTAAGGGACAGCTTAAGACGCTACGAGCAGTACTTC CASSLRDSLRRYEQYF
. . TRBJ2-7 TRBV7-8 TGTGCCAGCAGCTTAATTATTAGTGGGGGACTCGTATACTTC CASSLIISGGLVYF
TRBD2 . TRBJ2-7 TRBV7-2 TGTGCCAGCGCGCGGGGGGGTTCCGTCTACGAGCAGTACTTC CASARGGSVYEQYF
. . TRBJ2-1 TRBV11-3 TGTGCCAGCAGCTTCGAGGTTTTCCATGAGCAGTTCTTC CASSFEVFHEQFF
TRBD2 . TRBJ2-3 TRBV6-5 TGTGCCAGCAGTTTCGGACTAGCGGGAGATACGCAGTATTTT CASSFGLAGDTQYF
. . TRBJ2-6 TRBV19 TGTGCCAGTAGTATAGAACAGGGCTCTGGGGCCAACGTCCTGACTTTC CASSIEQGSGANVLTF
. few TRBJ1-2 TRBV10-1 TGCGCCAGCAGTGAGATCGCAGGGTATGGCTACACCTTC CASSEIAGYGYTF
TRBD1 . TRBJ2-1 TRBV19 TGTGCCAGTTCCGGGACAGGTGTATACAATGAGCAGTTCTTC CASSGTGVYNEQFF
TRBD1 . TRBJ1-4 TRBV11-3 TGTGCCAGCAGCTCTGGGACAGCAACTAATGAAAAACTGTTTTTT CASSSGTATNEKLFF
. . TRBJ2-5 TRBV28 TGTGCCACCAATCAACCGGGGCAAGAGACCCAGTACTTC CATNQPGQETQYF